This T cell receptor (beta chain) was sequenced for a study of blood T cell repertoires in COVID-19. The data were produced by immunoSEQ multiplex PCR, yet TCRdb's version contains in-frame clones alone and is incomplete. The repertoire includes more than 300,000 clones, around 86% of them detected once, and 3.5% to 4.5% sits in the top ten. Germline V lookup: CDR1 MNHEY, CDR2 SMNVEV (reference sequence). This CDR3 contains 13 residues. After removal of 5 bases from V and 6 bases from J, the junction contained 5 bases not matched to a gene. The clonotype originates from a young man who had recovered from COVID-19. V usage is TRBV27 and J usage is TRBJ1-2; 8 nucleotides align to TRBD1. Sequencing was done on a sample of PBMCs or T cells enriched from blood (not recorded which). The DNA of the CDR3 is TGTGCCAGCAGTACAGGGGGTCGGAATGGCTACACCTTC. Translation: CASSTGGRNGYTF.